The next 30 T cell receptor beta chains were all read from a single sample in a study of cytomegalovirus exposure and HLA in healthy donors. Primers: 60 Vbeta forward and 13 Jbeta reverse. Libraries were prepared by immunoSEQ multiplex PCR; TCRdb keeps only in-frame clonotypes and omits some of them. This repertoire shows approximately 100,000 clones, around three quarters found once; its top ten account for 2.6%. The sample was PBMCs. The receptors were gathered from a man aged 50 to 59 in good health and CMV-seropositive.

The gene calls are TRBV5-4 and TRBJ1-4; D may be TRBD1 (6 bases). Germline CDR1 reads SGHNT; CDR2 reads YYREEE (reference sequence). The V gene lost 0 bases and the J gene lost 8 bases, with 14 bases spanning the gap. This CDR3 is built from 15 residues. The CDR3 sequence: CASSLGGRGREKLFF. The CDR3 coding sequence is TGTGCCAGCAGCTTGGGCGGCAGGGGAAGAGAAAAACTGTTTTTT.

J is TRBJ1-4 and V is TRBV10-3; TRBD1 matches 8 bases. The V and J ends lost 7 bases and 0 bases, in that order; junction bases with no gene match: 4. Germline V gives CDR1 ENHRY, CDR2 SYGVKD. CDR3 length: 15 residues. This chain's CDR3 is CAIKGGQATNEKLFF. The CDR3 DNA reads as TGTGCCATCAAGGGGGGACAGGCAACTAATGAAAAACTGTTTTTT.

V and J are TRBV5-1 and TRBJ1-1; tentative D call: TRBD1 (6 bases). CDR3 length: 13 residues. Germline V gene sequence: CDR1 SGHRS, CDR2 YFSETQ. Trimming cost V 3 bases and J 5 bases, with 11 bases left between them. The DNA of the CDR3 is TGCGCCAGCAGCTGGCAGGGGAGTACTGAAGCTTTCTTT. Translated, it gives CASSWQGSTEAFF.

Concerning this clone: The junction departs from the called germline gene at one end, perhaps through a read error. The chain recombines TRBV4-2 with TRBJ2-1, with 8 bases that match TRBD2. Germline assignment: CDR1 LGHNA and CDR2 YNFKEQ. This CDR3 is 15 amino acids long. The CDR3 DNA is TGTGCCAGCAGCCAGAACGGGGGGGCTTACAATGAGCAGCTCTTC. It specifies CASSQNGGAYNEQLF.

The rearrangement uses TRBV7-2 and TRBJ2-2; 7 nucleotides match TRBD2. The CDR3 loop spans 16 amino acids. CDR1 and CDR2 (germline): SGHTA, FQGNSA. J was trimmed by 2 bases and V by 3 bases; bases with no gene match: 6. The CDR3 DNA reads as TGTGCCAGCAGCTTGGCCGGGACTATCAACACCGGGGAGCTGTTTTTT. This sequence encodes CASSLAGTINTGELFF.

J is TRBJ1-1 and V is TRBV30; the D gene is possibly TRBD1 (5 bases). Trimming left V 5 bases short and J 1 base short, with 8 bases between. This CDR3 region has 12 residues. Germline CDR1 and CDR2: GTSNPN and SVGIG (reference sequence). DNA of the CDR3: TGTGCCTGGGACAGACAGAACACTGAAGCTTTCTTT. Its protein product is CAWDRQNTEAFF.

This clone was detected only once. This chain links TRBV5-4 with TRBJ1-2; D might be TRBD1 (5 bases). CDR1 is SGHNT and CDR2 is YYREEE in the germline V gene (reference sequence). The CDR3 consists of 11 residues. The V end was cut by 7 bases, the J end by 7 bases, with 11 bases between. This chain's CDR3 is CASGGMGGYTF. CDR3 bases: TGTGCCAGCGGGGGGATGGGTGGCTACACCTTC. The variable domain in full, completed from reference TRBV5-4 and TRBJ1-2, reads ETGVTQSPTHLIKTRGQQVTLRCSSQSGHNTVSWYQQALGQGPQFIFQYYREEENGRGNFPPRFSGLQFPNYSSELNVNALELDDSALYLCASGGMGGYTFGSGTRLTVV.

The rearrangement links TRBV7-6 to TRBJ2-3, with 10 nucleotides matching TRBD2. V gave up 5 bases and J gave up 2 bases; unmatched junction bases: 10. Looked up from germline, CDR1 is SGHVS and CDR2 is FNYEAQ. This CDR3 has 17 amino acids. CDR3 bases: TGTGCCAGCAGCACCCATAGCGGGAGGCCCAACACAGATACGCAGTATTTT. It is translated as CASSTHSGRPNTDTQYF.

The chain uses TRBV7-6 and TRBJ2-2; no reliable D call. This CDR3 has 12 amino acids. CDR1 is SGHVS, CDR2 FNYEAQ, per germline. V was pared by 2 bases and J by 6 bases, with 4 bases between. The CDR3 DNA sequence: TGTGCCAGCAGCTTACCGGCCGGGGAGCTGTTTTTT. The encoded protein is CASSLPAGELFF.

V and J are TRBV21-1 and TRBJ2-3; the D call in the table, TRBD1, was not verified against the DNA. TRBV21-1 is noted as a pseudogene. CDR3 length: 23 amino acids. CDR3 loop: CASSKALLEMGQGPSLSTDTQYF. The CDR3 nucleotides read TGTGCCAGCAGCAAAGCGCTTTTAGAAATGGGACAGGGGCCTTCATTGAGCACAGATACGCAGTATTTT.

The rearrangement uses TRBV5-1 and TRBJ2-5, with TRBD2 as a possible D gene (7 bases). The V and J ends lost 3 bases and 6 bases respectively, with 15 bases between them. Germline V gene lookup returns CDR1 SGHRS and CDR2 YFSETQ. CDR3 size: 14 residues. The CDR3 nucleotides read TGCGCCAGCAGCTGGGGGCTAGCGGTCCAGACCCAGTACTTC. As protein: CASSWGLAVQTQYF.

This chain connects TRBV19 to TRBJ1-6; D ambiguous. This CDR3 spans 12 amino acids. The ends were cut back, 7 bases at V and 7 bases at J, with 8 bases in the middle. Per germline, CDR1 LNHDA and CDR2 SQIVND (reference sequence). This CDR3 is CASTSLNSPLHF. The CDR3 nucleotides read TGTGCCAGTACGTCACTCAATTCACCCCTCCACTTT.

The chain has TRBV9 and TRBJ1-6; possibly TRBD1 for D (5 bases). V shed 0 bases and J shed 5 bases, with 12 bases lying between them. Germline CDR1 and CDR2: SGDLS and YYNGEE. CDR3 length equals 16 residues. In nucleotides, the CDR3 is TGTGCCAGCAGCGTAGATCCGGGGGTAAATAATTCACCCCTCCACTTT. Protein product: CASSVDPGVNNSPLHF.

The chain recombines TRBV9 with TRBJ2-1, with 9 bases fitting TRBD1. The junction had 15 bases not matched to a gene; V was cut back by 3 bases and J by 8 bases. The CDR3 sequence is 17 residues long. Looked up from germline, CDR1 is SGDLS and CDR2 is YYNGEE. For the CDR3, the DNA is TGTGCCAGCAGCGGAGGATTGTCGGGACAGGGTAACGATGAGCAGTTCTTC. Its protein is CASSGGLSGQGNDEQFF.

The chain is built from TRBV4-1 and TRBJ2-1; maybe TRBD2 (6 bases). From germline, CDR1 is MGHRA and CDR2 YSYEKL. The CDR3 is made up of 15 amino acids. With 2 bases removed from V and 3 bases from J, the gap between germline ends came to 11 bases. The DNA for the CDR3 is TGCGCCAGCAGCCAATTCGGGACTGTCTACAATGAGCAGTTCTTC. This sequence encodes CASSQFGTVYNEQFF.

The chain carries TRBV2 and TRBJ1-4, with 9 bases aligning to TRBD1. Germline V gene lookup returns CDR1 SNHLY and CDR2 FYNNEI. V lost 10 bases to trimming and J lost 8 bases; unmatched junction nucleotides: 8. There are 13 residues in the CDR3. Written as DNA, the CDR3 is TGTGCCACGAACAGGGGGCTGCGGGAAAAACTGTTTTTT. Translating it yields CATNRGLREKLFF.

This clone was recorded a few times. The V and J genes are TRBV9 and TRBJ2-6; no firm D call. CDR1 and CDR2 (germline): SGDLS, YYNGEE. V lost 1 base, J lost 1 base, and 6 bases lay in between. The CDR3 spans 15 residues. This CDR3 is CASSVLLSGANVLTF. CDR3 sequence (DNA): TGTGCCAGCAGCGTATTATTATCTGGGGCCAACGTCCTGACTTTC.

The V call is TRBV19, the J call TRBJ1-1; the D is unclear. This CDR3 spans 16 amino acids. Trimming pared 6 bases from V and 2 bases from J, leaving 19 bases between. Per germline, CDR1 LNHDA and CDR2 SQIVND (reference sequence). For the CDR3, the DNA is TGTGCCAGTAGCCTCGTGGCTCGACACTTTAACACTGAAGCTTTCTTT. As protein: CASSLVARHFNTEAFF.

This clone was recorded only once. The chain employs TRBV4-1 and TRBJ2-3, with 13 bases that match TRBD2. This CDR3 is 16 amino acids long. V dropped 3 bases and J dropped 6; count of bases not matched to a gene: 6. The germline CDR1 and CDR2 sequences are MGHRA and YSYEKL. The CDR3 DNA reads TGCGCCAGCAGCCAGGGACTAGCGGGGCTAGGTGATACGCAGTATTTT. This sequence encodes CASSQGLAGLGDTQYF.

The CDR3 sequence is CASSKDRGRHEQYF. As DNA, the CDR3 is TGTGCCAGTAGTAAGGACAGGGGGCGGCATGAGCAGTACTTC. The chain joins TRBV19 to TRBJ2-7; 11 nucleotides line up with TRBD1. The CDR3 is 14 amino acids. V was pared by 4 bases and J by 7 bases, with 6 bases of the junction left unmatched. The germline gives CDR1 LNHDA, CDR2 SQIVND (reference sequence).

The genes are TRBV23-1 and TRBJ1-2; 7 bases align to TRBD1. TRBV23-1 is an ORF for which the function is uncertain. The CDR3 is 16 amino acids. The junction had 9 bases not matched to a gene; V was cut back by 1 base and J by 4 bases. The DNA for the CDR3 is TGCGCCAGCAGTCAATTGGGCCCGGGACAGTCCTATGGCTACACCTTC. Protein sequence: CASSQLGPGQSYGYTF.

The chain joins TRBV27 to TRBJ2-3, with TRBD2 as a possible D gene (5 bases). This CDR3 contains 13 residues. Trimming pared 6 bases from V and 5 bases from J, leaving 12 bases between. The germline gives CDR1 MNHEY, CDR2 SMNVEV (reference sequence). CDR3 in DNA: TGTGCCAGCAGCCCGGGATCCGGAGATACGCAGTATTTT. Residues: CASSPGSGDTQYF.

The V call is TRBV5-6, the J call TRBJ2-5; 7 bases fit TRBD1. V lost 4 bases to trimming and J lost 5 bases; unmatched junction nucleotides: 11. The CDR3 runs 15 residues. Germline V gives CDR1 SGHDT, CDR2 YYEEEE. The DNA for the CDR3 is TGTGCCAGCAGCGGGGGACAGCCCTTTGTCGAGACCCAGTACTTC. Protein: CASSGGQPFVETQYF.

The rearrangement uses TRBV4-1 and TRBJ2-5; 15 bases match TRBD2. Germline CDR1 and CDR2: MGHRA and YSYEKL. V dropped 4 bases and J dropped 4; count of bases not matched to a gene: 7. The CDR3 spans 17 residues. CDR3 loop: CASSLRTSGGVGETQYF. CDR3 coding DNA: TGCGCCAGCAGCCTCCGGACTAGCGGGGGGGTCGGAGAGACCCAGTACTTC.

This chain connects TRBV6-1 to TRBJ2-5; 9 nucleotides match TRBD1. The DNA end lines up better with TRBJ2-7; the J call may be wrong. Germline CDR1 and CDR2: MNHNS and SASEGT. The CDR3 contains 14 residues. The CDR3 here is CASSDPGTGHEQYF. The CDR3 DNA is TGTGCCAGCAGTGATCCCGGGACAGGGCACGAGCAGTACTTC.

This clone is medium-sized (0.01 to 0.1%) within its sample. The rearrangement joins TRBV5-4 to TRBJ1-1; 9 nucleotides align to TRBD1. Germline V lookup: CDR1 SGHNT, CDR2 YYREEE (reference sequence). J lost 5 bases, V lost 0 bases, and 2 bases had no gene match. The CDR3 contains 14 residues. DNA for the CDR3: TGTGCCAGCAGCTTGGAGGGGACAGGGACTGAAGCTTTCTTT. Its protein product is CASSLEGTGTEAFF. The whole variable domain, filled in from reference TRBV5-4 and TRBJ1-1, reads ETGVTQSPTHLIKTRGQQVTLRCSSQSGHNTVSWYQQALGQGPQFIFQYYREEENGRGNFPPRFSGLQFPNYSSELNVNALELDDSALYLCASSLEGTGTEAFFGQGTRLTVV.

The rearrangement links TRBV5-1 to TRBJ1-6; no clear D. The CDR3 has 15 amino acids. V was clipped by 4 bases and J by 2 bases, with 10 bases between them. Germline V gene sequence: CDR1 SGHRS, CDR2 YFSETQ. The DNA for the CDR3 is TGCGCCAGCAGCGTATCGGAGCCCTATAATTCACCCCTCCACTTT. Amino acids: CASSVSEPYNSPLHF.

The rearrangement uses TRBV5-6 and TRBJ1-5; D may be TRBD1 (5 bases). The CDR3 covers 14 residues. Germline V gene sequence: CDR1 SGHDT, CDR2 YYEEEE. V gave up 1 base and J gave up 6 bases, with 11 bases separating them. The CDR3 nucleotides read TGTGCCAGCAGCTTGTGGGGGGTCAGTCAGCCCCAGCATTTT. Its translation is CASSLWGVSQPQHF.

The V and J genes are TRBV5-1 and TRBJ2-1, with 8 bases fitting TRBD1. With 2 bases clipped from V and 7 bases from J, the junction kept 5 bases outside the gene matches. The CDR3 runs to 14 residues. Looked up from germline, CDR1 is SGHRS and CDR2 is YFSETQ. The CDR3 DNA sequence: TGCGCCAGCAGCTTACCAGGGGGCTTGAATGAGCAGTTCTTC. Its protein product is CASSLPGGLNEQFF.

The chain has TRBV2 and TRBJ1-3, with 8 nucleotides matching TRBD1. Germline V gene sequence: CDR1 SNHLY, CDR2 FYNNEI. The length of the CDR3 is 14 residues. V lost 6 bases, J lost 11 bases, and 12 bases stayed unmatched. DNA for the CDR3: TGTGCCAGCAGGGACAGGGTCGGCTTTTATCCCATATATTTT. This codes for CASRDRVGFYPIYF. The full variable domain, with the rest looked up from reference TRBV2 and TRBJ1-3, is EPEVTQTPSHQVTQMGQEVILRCVPISNHLYFYWYRQILGQKVEFLVSFYNNEISEKSEIFDDQFSVERPDGSNFTLKIRSTKLEDSAMYFCASRDRVGFYPIYFGEGSWLTVV.